This T cell receptor (beta chain) was sequenced during a study of T cells after yellow fever vaccination. Using its own MiXCR run on the 5' RACE reads, TCRdb lists one record per CDR3 protein. The sample shows about 400,000 distinct CDR3 sequences, 6.2% of them seen only once. The CDR3 runs 13 residues. Germline values: CDR1 SGHAT, CDR2 FQNNGV. V was cut by 7 bases and J by 5 bases, with 14 bases left in between. This clonotype was detected many times. This specimen consisted of PBMCs, obtained 5 days after the yellow fever booster vaccination. The receptor comes from a young man who received the YFV17D yellow fever vaccine. V gene TRBV11-2 combines with J gene TRBJ1-1; D is unclear. The CDR3 DNA reads TGTGCCAGCAACATTAAGGAGCGGACTGAAGCTTTCTTT. It specifies CASNIKERTEAFF.